This TCR beta chain comes out of a study of beta chain features in type 1 diabetes. Findings of the study overall: Within each of all four CD4+ subsets, Type 1 diabetes patients had TCRB CDR3s that were moderately but significantly shorter. Naive, central memory and regulatory TCRB repertoires appeared more similar among patients than healthy donors. At VDJ recombination sites, type 1 diabetes patients had fewer insertions and more deleted nucleotides.

This CDR3 spans 14 amino acids. Germline lookup yields CDR1 LNHDA and CDR2 SQIVND (reference sequence). V lost 3 bases, J lost 5 bases, and 12 bases lay in between. Expressed TCRB transcripts got sequenced, as all isolated RNA was reverse transcribed. Assay: immunoSEQ multiplex PCR; the TCRdb copy retains only in-frame clones and omits some. Among about 27,000 clones listed, around three fifths were seen once. To note about this clone: As yet, its antigen is unknown.

The sequence was obtained from a woman between 18 and 30 years old with type 1 diabetes. The V and J genes are TRBV19 and TRBJ2-3, with D perhaps matching TRBD1 (5 bases). Sequenced material: Tregs from blood. DNA of the CDR3: TGTGCCAGTAGTATCCCCCAGGGTCTAGATACGCAGTATTTT. Amino acids: CASSIPQGLDTQYF.